Detailed here is one T cell receptor beta chain. The source of the sample is a study of blood T cell repertoires in COVID-19. The method was immunoSEQ multiplex PCR; TCRdb's version includes in-frame clones alone and lacks a portion of them. The sample holds approximately 180,000 clones, 70% to 90% seen once. Germline lookup yields CDR1 MNHEY and CDR2 SVGAGI. The V gene lost 5 bases and the J gene lost 8 bases, with 15 bases spanning the gap. The CDR3 spans 13 residues. Sequences were obtained from peripheral blood. The sequence derives from a man aged 55 to 70 with active or convalescent COVID-19. V is TRBV6-5 and J is TRBJ1-2; D ambiguous. The DNA for the CDR3 is TGTGCCAGCAGTCCACTCCGGGGAGGAGGCTACACCTTC. As protein: CASSPLRGGGYTF.